The rows below give T cell receptor beta chains drawn from one sample of a study of liver allograft versus peripheral blood T cells. TCRdb processed the reads anew with MiXCR; each CDR3 protein has one entry. The table records about 6,300 distinct CDR3 sequences, around 15% of them present only once. Receptors were obtained from a human patient who had a liver transplant. The T cells may come from the graft donor. Each CDR3 is given with its conserved first and last residue. The D gene is left open where the match is weak. For some rows the clone size is stated as once, few or many, or as a class when expanded; others skip it.

-,TRBJ2-7,TRBV27,many,CASSLGGAFVEQYF,TGTGCCAGCAGTTTAGGGGGGGCGTTCGTCGAGCAGTACTTC
-,TRBJ2-1,TRBV6-5,few,CASSYEGSYNEQFF,TGTGCCAGCAGTTACGAGGGCTCCTACAATGAGCAGTTCTTC
TRBD2,TRBJ2-3,TRBV9,few,CASSSSGGASTDTQYF,TGTGCCAGCAGCTCCAGCGGGGGAGCTAGCACAGATACGCAGTATTTT
-,TRBJ1-3,TRBV7-9,many,CASSLGELGHTIYF,TGTGCCAGCAGCTTAGGGGAGTTGGGGCACACCATATATTTT
TRBD1,TRBJ2-7,TRBV5-6,-,CASSSDEDRGTYEQYF,TGTGCCAGCAGCTCTGACGAAGACAGGGGGACCTACGAGCAGTACTTC
TRBD2,TRBJ2-3,TRBV5-6,few,CASSSTSGGAVDTQYF,TGTGCCAGCAGCTCGACTAGCGGGGGGGCCGTAGATACGCAGTATTTT
-,TRBJ1-2,TRBV7-9,-,CASSLDRTWAYYGYTF,TGTGCCAGCAGCTTAGACCGCACATGGGCTTACTATGGCTACACCTTC
-,TRBJ2-7,TRBV11-2,-,CASSPGWSYEQYF,TGTGCCAGCAGCCCCGGATGGTCCTACGAGCAGTACTTC
TRBD2,TRBJ2-1,TRBV13,medium-sized,CASSIEAGARNEQFF,TGTGCCAGCAGTATAGAAGCGGGGGCACGCAATGAGCAGTTCTTC
-,TRBJ2-1,TRBV6-2/TRBV6-3,medium-sized,CASGRPPYNEQFF,TGTGCCAGCGGGCGACCACCTTACAATGAGCAGTTCTTC